This TCR beta chain derives from a study of blood T cells in healthy people across ages. The study's findings and limits: While age rose, TCR beta diversity per million T cells dropped in a roughly linear way.

Next came a second PCR, run for about 6 to 12 cycles, which used a sample-barcoded 5' primer along with a J-beta primer mix. Using its own MiXCR run on the 5' RACE reads, TCRdb lists one record per CDR3 protein. The data hold over a million distinct CDR3 sequences, with 25% observed a single time. The germline V gene has CDR1 MNHEY and CDR2 SMNVEV (reference sequence). CDR3 length equals 12 residues. V trimming: 6 bases; J trimming: 5 bases; junction bases outside the gene matches: 4. This clonotype came up many times. The antigen remains undetermined. These records were also assigned to another study, of T cells of mothers and their children.

Sequences were obtained from blood. The sequence came from a girl aged 2-10 years in good health. The chain has TRBV27 and TRBJ2-7; 7 nucleotides agree with TRBD1. The CDR3 DNA reads TGTGCCAGCAGCCTGACAGGGCACGAGCAGTACTTC. Translated, it gives CASSLTGHEQYF.